Listed below are T cell receptor beta chains from one sample, sequenced in a study of CD8 T cells in Susac syndrome. TCRdb reanalysed the immunoSEQ multiplex PCR reads using MiXCR and keeps one entry per CDR3 protein. The profile shows just over 150,000 distinct CDR3 sequences, roughly 95% of them singletons. The specimen sequenced was CD4+ T cells from PBMCs. The receptors come from a human donor with Susac syndrome. Both conserved end residues are part of each CDR3. Each record gives: V gene, J gene, clone size, D gene, CDR3 protein, CDR3 DNA. A D gene is named only where the DNA matches it firmly. The listing skips clone size in some rows; elsewhere it reads once, few, many or a size class.

TRBV3-1	TRBJ2-3	-	TRBD1	CASSPGQASTDTQYF	TGTGCCAGCAGCCCTGGACAGGCCAGCACAGATACGCAGTATTTT
TRBV20-1	TRBJ2-1	-	TRBD2	CSAGGMGNEQFF	TGCAGTGCCGGGGGGATGGGCAATGAGCAGTTCTTC
TRBV11-3	TRBJ2-5	-	TRBD1	CASSSTGGETQYF	TGTGCCAGCAGCTCGACAGGGGGAGAGACCCAGTACTTC
TRBV15	TRBJ2-1	-	-	CATSRDNSGARQQFF	TGTGCCACCAGCAGAGACAATTCCGGGGCCCGCCAGCAGTTCTTC
TRBV11-2	TRBJ2-5	-	-	CASSLGPAGQETQYF	TGTGCCAGCAGCTTAGGTCCGGCAGGCCAAGAGACCCAGTACTTC
TRBV20-1	TRBJ2-3	-	TRBD1	CSAPRTGYDTQYF	TGCAGTGCTCCTAGGACAGGGTATGATACGCAGTATTTT
TRBV7-9	TRBJ1-2	-	TRBD1	CASSQGRTGVYGYTF	TGTGCCAGCAGCCAGGGGAGGACAGGGGTCTATGGCTACACCTTC
TRBV10-3	TRBJ2-2	-	TRBD1	CAISEPQGVAETGELFF	TGTGCCATCAGTGAGCCTCAGGGGGTAGCCGAAACCGGGGAGCTGTTTTTT
TRBV20-1	TRBJ2-7	once	TRBD1	CSAQQGRYEQYF	TGCAGTGCACAACAGGGGCGTTACGAGCAGTACTTC
TRBV2	TRBJ2-2	-	-	CASSAILNTGELFF	TGTGCCAGCAGCGCCATATTGAACACCGGGGAGCTGTTTTTT
TRBV29-1	TRBJ1-2	-	TRBD1	CSVDGGTGGGYTF	TGCAGCGTTGATGGTGGGACAGGGGGCGGCTACACCTTC
TRBV12-5	TRBJ2-5	-	-	CASATDAVETQYF	TGTGCTAGTGCTACGGACGCGGTGGAGACCCAGTACTTC
TRBV12-3/TRBV12-4	TRBJ1-2	-	-	CASSLRQFVAGGYTF	TGTGCCAGCAGTCTCCGTCAGTTTGTGGCCGGTGGCTACACCTTC
TRBV4-1	TRBJ1-6	-	-	CASSQLLGAPLHF	TGCGCCAGCAGCCAGTTGTTGGGGGCACCCCTCCACTTT
TRBV20-1	TRBJ2-5	-	TRBD1	CSASGTVQETQYF	TGCAGTGCTAGCGGGACAGTCCAAGAGACCCAGTACTTC
TRBV15	TRBJ2-7	-	-	CATSIGGTGAYEQYF	TGTGCCACCAGCATCGGGGGAACAGGCGCCTACGAGCAGTACTTC
TRBV29-1	TRBJ2-7	-	-	CSVKPGGYEQYF	TGCAGCGTGAAACCTGGAGGGTACGAGCAGTACTTC
TRBV20-1	TRBJ1-5	-	TRBD1	CSARDADRGNQPQHF	TGCAGTGCTAGAGATGCGGACAGGGGCAATCAGCCCCAGCATTTT
TRBV7-9	TRBJ2-7	-	TRBD2	CASSGGLAGRSSYEQYF	TGTGCCAGCAGCGGGGGGCTAGCGGGGCGGTCCTCCTACGAGCAGTACTTC
TRBV11-2	TRBJ2-5	-	-	CASSFRASGVIETQYF	TGTGCCAGCAGCTTTAGGGCGAGTGGGGTGATCGAGACCCAGTACTTC
TRBV29-1	TRBJ2-1	-	-	CSVEGSSNEQFF	TGCAGCGTTGAGGGCAGTTCCAATGAGCAGTTCTTC
TRBV28	TRBJ1-1	-	-	CATQGTLATEAFF	TGTGCCACCCAAGGGACCCTGGCCACTGAAGCTTTCTTT
TRBV5-1	TRBJ2-7	-	-	CASTSGTTYEQYF	TGCGCCAGCACATCCGGGACAACCTACGAGCAGTACTTC
TRBV6-5	TRBJ1-5	few	-	CASSYGGSNQPQHF	TGTGCCAGCAGTTACGGGGGTAGCAATCAGCCCCAGCATTTT
TRBV2	TRBJ2-7	few	TRBD2	CASSTRGEQYF	TGTGCCAGCAGCACGCGGGGGGAGCAGTACTTC
TRBV4-1	TRBJ2-6	-	-	CASSGRSDVSGANVLTF	TGCGCCAGCAGCGGCCGTTCCGATGTGTCTGGGGCCAACGTCCTGACTTTC
TRBV5-5	TRBJ1-2	-	-	CASSLGLSGDYGYTF	TGTGCCAGCAGCTTGGGGTTAAGCGGGGACTATGGCTACACCTTC
TRBV21-1	TRBJ1-5	-	-	CASSLRMGRGNQPQHF	TGTGCCAGCAGCCTTCGGATGGGTAGGGGCAATCAGCCCCAGCATTTT
TRBV29-1	TRBJ2-7	-	TRBD2	CSVEIPGGGSYEQYF	TGCAGCGTTGAAATTCCCGGCGGGGGCTCCTACGAGCAGTACTTC
TRBV5-1	TRBJ2-7	-	-	CASSLAAGTYEQYF	TGCGCCAGCAGCTTGGCAGCAGGAACCTACGAGCAGTACTTC
TRBV6-5	TRBJ1-2	-	TRBD1	CASSYSGTANYGYTF	TGTGCCAGCAGTTACTCAGGGACAGCTAACTATGGCTACACCTTC
TRBV9	TRBJ2-7	once	TRBD2	CASSPNSGNTYEQYF	TGTGCCAGCAGTCCTAATAGCGGGAATACCTACGAGCAGTACTTC
TRBV9	TRBJ2-7	-	-	CASSAVGYEQYF	TGTGCCAGCAGCGCCGTGGGTTACGAGCAGTACTTC
TRBV12-3/TRBV12-4	TRBJ1-2	-	-	CASSKGSNYGYTF	TGTGCCAGCTCAAAGGGTTCTAACTATGGCTACACCTTC
TRBV5-1	TRBJ1-6	-	-	CASSLNSQPDSPLHF	TGCGCCAGCAGCTTGAACTCGCAGCCCGATTCACCCCTCCACTTT
TRBV7-9	TRBJ1-3	-	-	CASRSGHEAGNTIYF	TGTGCCAGCAGGTCGGGTCACGAGGCTGGAAACACCATATATTTT
TRBV4-2	TRBJ2-4	-	-	CASSQEGKGAKNIQYF	TGTGCCAGCAGCCAAGAGGGGAAGGGGGCCAAAAACATTCAGTACTTC
TRBV12-3/TRBV12-4	TRBJ1-6	-	-	CASSLSGTNSPLHF	TGTGCCAGCAGTTTAAGCGGGACAAATTCACCCCTCCACTTT
TRBV11-1	TRBJ1-3	-	-	CASSVWDSVSGNTIYF	TGTGCCAGCAGCGTTTGGGACTCTGTCTCTGGAAACACCATATATTTT
TRBV20-1	TRBJ2-5	-	-	CSGGKEETQYF	TGCAGTGGGGGCAAAGAAGAGACCCAGTACTTC
TRBV29-1	TRBJ2-7	-	-	CSVGEGDEQYF	TGCAGCGTTGGGGAGGGGGACGAGCAGTACTTC
TRBV7-8	TRBJ2-3	-	TRBD2	CASSRAGGARETDTQYF	TGTGCCAGCAGCCGGGCGGGGGGGGCCAGGGAAACAGATACGCAGTATTTT
TRBV24-1	TRBJ2-3	-	TRBD2	CATSGGTSGTDTQYF	TGTGCCACCAGTGGCGGGACTAGCGGCACAGATACGCAGTATTTT
TRBV9	TRBJ2-5	-	TRBD1	CASSAGDRGGETQYF	TGTGCCAGCAGCGCCGGGGACAGGGGAGGCGAGACCCAGTACTTC
TRBV20-1	TRBJ2-3	-	-	CSARGYGDADTQYF	TGCAGTGCCCGGGGTTATGGGGATGCAGATACGCAGTATTTT
TRBV9	TRBJ2-7	-	-	CASSVEAGDEQYF	TGTGCCAGCAGCGTAGAGGCAGGGGACGAGCAGTACTTC
TRBV27	TRBJ1-5	-	-	CASSLRPGNQPQHF	TGTGCCAGCAGTTTAAGGCCAGGCAATCAGCCCCAGCATTTT
TRBV7-2	TRBJ2-5	-	TRBD1	CASSLRQGTWRETQYF	TGTGCCAGCAGCCTCCGACAGGGGACGTGGAGAGAGACCCAGTACTTC
TRBV18	TRBJ2-1	-	TRBD2	CASSPFLAGAYNEQFF	TGTGCCAGCTCACCATTTCTAGCGGGGGCCTACAATGAGCAGTTCTTC
TRBV20-1	TRBJ1-1	-	-	CSARQGRTEAFF	TGCAGTGCTAGACAGGGGAGGACTGAAGCTTTCTTT
TRBV9	TRBJ2-7	-	TRBD2	CASSAGLGFEQYF	TGTGCCAGCAGCGCGGGACTAGGGTTCGAGCAGTACTTC
TRBV9	TRBJ2-1	-	TRBD2	CASSVGGLAGGKNEQFF	TGTGCCAGCAGCGTAGGAGGACTAGCGGGGGGAAAGAATGAGCAGTTCTTC
TRBV19	TRBJ2-3	-	-	CATDGTRGTDTQYF	TGTGCCACAGACGGGACACGGGGTACAGATACGCAGTATTTT
TRBV6-2/TRBV6-3	TRBJ1-1	-	-	CASKVDRNTEAFF	TGTGCCAGCAAAGTGGACCGGAACACTGAAGCTTTCTTT
TRBV5-4	TRBJ1-1	-	-	CASSFYEGTEAFF	TGTGCCAGCAGCTTCTATGAAGGCACTGAAGCTTTCTTT
TRBV7-8	TRBJ2-1	-	TRBD1	CASSLRDQGVVNEQFF	TGTGCCAGCAGCTTACGTGACCAGGGGGTCGTCAATGAGCAGTTCTTC
TRBV19	TRBJ2-1	-	TRBD1	CASSPPGTDAYNEQFF	TGTGCCAGTAGTCCTCCGGGGACAGATGCCTACAATGAGCAGTTCTTC
TRBV12-3/TRBV12-4	TRBJ1-6	-	-	CASRYRAADNSPLHF	TGTGCCAGCAGATACCGGGCCGCAGATAATTCACCCCTCCACTTT
TRBV20-1	TRBJ1-1	-	-	CSAREKGSITEAFF	TGCAGTGCTAGAGAGAAAGGTTCGATCACTGAAGCTTTCTTT